This TCR beta chain was recovered during a study of cytomegalovirus exposure and HLA in healthy donors. Study context: There were approximately 85 million unique TCRs (from HLA-typed donors) in an early data release. General observations from the study: Researchers had no immune exposure information except CMV serostatus available.

The CDR3 has 16 residues. The V and J ends lost 3 bases and 5 bases, in that order; junction bases with no gene match: 6. The germline V gene has CDR1 SGHNT and CDR2 YYREEE (reference sequence). Both 60 Vbeta primers and 13 Jbeta primers went into the PCR. Assay used: immunoSEQ multiplex PCR; TCRdb lists only in-frame clones, some missing. This table has around 150,000 clones, 80% appearing once. For this clone: What it binds is not known.

The chain has TRBV5-4 and TRBJ2-1; 12 nucleotides agree with TRBD2. This sequence originates from a woman in her thirties or forties in good health and CMV-seronegative. Sequenced sample: PBMCs. For the CDR3, the DNA is TGTGCCAGCAGCTCCAATCTAGCGGGAGGGAACAATGAGCAGTTCTTC. It codes for CASSSNLAGGNNEQFF.